The following is a TCR beta chain sequence with its context. The antigen it binds to is not known. No qualities accompany the bases; no much larger clone lies one base away. The method was the immunoSEQ multiplex PCR assay. Not all clones reach the TCRdb copy of this immuneACCESS table, which keeps in-frame sequences only. Checked studies attribute under half of the gap to unresolved V genes and leave the rest unexplained. Within this sample are tens of thousands of clones, with approximately 95% of them counted one time only. The ten largest clones represent about 1% of the sample. This record comes from a study of T cell changes during pregnancy in multiple sclerosis (dated by TCRdb to about 2019). A note on the overall study: Changes in the T cell repertoire over the course of pregnancy were examined in this study in women with multiple sclerosis.

V sheds 2 bases and J sheds 7 bases, leaving 15 bases between their ends. The germline V gene specifies SGHRS as CDR1 and YFSETQ as CDR2. The CDR3 measures 15 amino acids from cysteine to phenylalanine. The entry retains the CDR3 DNA only, 45 bases that are in frame from base 1. This receptor chain uses TRBV5-1 and TRBJ1-4; a confident D gene designation cannot be given. This specimen consisted of peripheral blood, obtained in the second trimester of pregnancy. This receptor was obtained from a female donor in good health, enrolled as a control in a pregnancy study. The DNA is TGCGCCAGCAGCTTTGGTGAGACGGGATTTGAAAAACTGTTTTTT. This is translated as CASSFGETGFEKLFF.